This T cell receptor (beta chain) was sequenced in a study of long-term antiretroviral therapy in people with HIV. The wider study: The 2015 immediate-ART recommendation came about a decade after the earliest samples. Notes on the study in general: Following ART, diversity rose but still fell short of transplant donor controls.

As concerns this clone: Its specificity is unknown.

Sequencing used immunoSEQ v3.0 at survey level. Clones were sequenced by immunoSEQ multiplex PCR, and TCRdb holds only the in-frame ones, with some missing. The data contain under 30,000 clones, 80% of them singletons. V was trimmed by 1 base and J by 9 bases, leaving 14 bases between them. CDR1 SGHRS and CDR2 YFSETQ come from the germline V gene. The CDR3 is made up of 14 amino acids. The genes are TRBV5-1 and TRBJ2-1; tentatively, D is TRBD1 (5 bases). The source material was unsorted PBMCs, sampled 0.3 years after starting antiretroviral therapy. The clonotype comes from a man aged 35 to 55 with HIV. CDR3 residues: CASSLKQVAGEQFF. The CDR3 DNA reads as TGCGCCAGCAGCTTGAAACAGGTCGCAGGTGAGCAGTTCTTC.